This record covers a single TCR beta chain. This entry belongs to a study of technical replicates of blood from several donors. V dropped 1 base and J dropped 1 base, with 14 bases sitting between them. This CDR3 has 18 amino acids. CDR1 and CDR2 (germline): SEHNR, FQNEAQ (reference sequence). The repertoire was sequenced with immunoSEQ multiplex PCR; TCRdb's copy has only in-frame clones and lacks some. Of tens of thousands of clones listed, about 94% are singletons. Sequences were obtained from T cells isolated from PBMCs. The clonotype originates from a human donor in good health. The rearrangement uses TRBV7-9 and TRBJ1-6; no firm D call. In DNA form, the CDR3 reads TGTGCCAGCAGCTTAGATACCCGAACAGAGTCCTATAATTCACCCCTCCACTTT. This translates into CASSLDTRTESYNSPLHF.